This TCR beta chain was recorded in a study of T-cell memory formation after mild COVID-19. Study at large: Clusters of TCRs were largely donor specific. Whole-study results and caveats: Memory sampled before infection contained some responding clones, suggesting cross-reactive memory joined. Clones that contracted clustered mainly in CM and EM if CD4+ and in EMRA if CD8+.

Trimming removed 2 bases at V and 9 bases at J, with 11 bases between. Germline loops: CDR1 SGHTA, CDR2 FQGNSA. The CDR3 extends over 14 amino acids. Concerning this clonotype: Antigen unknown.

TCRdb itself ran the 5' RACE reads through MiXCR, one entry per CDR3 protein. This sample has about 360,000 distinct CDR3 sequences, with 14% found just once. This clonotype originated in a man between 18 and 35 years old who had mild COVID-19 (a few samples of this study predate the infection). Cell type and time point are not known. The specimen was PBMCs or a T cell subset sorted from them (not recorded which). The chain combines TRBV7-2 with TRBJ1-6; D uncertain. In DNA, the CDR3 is TGTGCCAGCAGCTTAACCTGGGGTAGTTCACCCCTCCACTTT. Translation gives CASSLTWGSSPLHF.